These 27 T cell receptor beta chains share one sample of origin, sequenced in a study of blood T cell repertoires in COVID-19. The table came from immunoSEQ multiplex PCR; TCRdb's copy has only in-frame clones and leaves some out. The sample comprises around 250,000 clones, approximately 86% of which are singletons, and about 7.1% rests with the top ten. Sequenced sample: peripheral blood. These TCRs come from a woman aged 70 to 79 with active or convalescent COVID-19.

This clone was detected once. The DNA of the CDR3 is TGTGCCAGCAGCCCGAACCGGGACAGCTATTTTCTTGAAAAACTGTTTTTT. Protein sequence: CASSPNRDSYFLEKLFF. The rearrangement uses TRBV3-1 (or the pseudogene TRBV3-2) and TRBJ1-4, with TRBD1 identical over 7 bases. The CDR3 extends over 17 amino acids. The germline V gene has CDR1 LGHDT and CDR2 YNNKEL (reference sequence). With 4 bases clipped from V and 7 bases from J, the junction kept 15 bases outside the gene matches.

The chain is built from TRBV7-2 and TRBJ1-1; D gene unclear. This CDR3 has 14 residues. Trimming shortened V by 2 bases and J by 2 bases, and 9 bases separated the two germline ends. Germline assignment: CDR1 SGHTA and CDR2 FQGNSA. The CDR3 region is CASSLLAANTEAFF. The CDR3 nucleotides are TGTGCCAGCAGCTTATTGGCGGCAAACACTGAAGCTTTCTTT.

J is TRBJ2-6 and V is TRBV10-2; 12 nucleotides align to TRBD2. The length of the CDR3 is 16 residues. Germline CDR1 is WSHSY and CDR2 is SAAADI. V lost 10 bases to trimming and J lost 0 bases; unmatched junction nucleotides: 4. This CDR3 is CATLAGGYSGANVLTF. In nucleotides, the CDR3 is TGCGCCACCCTAGCGGGGGGGTACTCTGGGGCCAACGTCCTGACTTTC.

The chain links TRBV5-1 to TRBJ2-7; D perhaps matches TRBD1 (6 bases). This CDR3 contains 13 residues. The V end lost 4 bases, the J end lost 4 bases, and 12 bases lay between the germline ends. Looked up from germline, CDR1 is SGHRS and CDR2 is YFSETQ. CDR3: CASSHTGSYEQYF. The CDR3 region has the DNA TGCGCCAGCAGCCATACAGGGTCGTACGAGCAGTACTTC.

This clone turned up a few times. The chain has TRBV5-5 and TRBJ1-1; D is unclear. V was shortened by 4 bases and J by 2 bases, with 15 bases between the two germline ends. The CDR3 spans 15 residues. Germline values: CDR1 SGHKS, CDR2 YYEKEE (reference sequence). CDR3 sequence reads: CASSPLGRLNTEAFF. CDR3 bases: TGTGCCAGCAGCCCCCTGGGGAGACTTAACACTGAAGCTTTCTTT. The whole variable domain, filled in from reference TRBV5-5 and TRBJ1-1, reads DAGVTQSPTHLIKTRGQQVTLRCSPISGHKSVSWYQQVLGQGPQFIFQYYEKEERGRGNFPDRFSARQFPNYSSELNVNALLLGDSALYLCASSPLGRLNTEAFFGQGTRLTVV.

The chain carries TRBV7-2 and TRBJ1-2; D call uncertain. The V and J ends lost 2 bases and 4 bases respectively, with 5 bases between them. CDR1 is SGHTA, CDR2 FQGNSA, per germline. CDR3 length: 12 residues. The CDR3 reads CASSLISYGYTF. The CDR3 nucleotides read TGTGCCAGCAGCTTAATCTCCTATGGCTACACCTTC.

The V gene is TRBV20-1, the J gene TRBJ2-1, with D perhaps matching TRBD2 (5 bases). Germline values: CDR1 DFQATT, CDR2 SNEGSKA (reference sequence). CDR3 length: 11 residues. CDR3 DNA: TGCAGCGGAGGTAGTAACAATGAGCAGTTCTTC. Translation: CSGGSNNEQFF.

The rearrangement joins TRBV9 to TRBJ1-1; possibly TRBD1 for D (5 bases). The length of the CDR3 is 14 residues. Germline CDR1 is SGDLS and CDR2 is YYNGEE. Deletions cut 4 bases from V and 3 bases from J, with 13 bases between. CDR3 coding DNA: TGTGCCAGCAGCCTCCGGTGGGGCGACACTGAAGCTTTCTTT. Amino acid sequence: CASSLRWGDTEAFF.

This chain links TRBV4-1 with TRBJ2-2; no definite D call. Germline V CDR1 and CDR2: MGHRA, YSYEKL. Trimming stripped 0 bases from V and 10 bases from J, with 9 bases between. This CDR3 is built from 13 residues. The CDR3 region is CASSQDPLLELFF. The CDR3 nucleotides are TGCGCCAGCAGCCAAGATCCCCTATTGGAGCTGTTTTTT.

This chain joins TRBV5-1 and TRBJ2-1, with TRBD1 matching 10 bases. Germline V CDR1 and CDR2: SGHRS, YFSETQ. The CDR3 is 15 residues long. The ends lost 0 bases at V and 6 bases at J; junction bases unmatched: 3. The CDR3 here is CASSLGTGGINEQFF. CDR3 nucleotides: TGCGCCAGCAGCTTGGGGACAGGGGGGATCAATGAGCAGTTCTTC.

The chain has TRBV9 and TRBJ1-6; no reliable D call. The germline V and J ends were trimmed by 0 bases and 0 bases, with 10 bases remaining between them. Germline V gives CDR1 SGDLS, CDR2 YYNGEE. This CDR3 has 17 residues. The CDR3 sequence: CASSVASSRSYNSPLHF. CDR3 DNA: TGTGCCAGCAGCGTAGCAAGCTCGCGCTCCTATAATTCACCCCTCCACTTT.

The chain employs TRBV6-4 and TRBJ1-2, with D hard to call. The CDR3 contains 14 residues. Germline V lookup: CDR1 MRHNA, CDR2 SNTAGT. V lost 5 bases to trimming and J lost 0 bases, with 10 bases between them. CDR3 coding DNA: TGTGCCAGCAGTTCAGGCCCCGCTAACTATGGCTACACCTTC. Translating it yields CASSSGPANYGYTF.

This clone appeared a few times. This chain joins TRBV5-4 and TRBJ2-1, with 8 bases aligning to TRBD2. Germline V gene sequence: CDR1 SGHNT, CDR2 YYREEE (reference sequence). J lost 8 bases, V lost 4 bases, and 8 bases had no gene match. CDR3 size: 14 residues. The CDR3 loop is CASSRGGTTDEQFF. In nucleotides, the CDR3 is TGTGCCAGCAGCCGGGGGGGGACCACGGATGAGCAGTTCTTC.

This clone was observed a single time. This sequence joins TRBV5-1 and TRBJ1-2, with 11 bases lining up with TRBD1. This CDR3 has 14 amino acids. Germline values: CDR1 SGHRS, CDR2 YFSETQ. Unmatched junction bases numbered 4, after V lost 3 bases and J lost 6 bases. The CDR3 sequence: CASSSGQGANGYTF. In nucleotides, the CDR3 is TGCGCCAGCAGCTCCGGACAGGGGGCTAATGGCTACACCTTC.

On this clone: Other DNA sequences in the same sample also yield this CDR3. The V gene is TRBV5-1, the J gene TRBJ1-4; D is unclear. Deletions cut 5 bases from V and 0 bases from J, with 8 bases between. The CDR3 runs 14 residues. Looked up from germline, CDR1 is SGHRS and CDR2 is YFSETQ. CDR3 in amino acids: CASSLSATNEKLFF. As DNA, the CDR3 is TGCGCCAGCAGTCTCTCCGCAACTAATGAAAAACTGTTTTTT.

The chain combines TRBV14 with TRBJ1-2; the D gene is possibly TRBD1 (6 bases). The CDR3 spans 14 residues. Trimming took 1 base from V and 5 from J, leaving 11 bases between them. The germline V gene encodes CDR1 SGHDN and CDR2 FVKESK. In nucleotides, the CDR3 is TGTGCCAGCAGCCAAGCAAGGACAGTGTATGGCTACACCTTC. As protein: CASSQARTVYGYTF.

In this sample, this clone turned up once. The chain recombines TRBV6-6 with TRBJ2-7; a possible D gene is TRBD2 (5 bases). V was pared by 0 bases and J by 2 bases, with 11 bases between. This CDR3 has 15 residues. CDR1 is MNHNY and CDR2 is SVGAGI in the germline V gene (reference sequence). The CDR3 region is CASSYSNGGTYEQYF. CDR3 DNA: TGTGCCAGCAGTTACTCGAACGGAGGCACCTACGAGCAGTACTTC.

The CDR3 loop is CASSYNRGTGNQPQHF. DNA for the CDR3: TGTGCCAGCAGTTATAACAGGGGAACAGGCAATCAGCCCCAGCATTTT. The chain is built from TRBV27 and TRBJ1-5; 7 bases are a match to TRBD1. This CDR3 is 16 amino acids long. Per the germline V gene, CDR1 is MNHEY and CDR2 is SMNVEV (reference sequence). V lost 4 bases, J lost 2 bases, and 8 bases stayed unmatched.

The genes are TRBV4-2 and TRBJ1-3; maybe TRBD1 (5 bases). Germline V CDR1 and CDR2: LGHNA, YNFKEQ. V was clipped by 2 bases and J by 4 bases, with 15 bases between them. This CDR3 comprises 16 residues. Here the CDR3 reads CASSQIQEGAGNTIYF. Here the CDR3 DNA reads TGTGCCAGCAGCCAAATACAGGAAGGGGCAGGAAACACCATATATTTT.

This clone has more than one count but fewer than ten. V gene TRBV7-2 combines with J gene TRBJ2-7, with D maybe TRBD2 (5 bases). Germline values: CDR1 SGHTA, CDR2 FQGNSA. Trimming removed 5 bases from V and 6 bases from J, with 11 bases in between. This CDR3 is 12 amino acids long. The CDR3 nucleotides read TGTGCCAGCAGCGGCAGCGGACTCGAGCAGTACTTC. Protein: CASSGSGLEQYF.

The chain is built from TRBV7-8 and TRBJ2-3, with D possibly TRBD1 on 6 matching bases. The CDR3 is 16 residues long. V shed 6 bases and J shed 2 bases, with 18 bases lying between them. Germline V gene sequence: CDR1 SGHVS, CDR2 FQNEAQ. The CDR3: CASRPNRVYLTDTQYF. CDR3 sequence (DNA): TGTGCCAGCAGGCCGAACAGGGTCTACCTCACAGATACGCAGTATTTT.

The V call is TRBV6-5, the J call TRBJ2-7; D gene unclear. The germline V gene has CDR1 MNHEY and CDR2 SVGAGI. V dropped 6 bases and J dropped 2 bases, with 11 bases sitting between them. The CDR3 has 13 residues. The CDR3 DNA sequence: TGTGCCAGCAGAGTGACGGGTACCTACGAGCAGTACTTC. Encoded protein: CASRVTGTYEQYF.

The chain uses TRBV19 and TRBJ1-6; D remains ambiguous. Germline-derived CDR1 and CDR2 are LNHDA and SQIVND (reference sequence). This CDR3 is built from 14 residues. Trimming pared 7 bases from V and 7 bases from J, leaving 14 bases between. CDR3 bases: TGTGCCAGTAAAGCGCACAAGGAAAATTCACCCCTCCACTTT. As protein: CASKAHKENSPLHF.

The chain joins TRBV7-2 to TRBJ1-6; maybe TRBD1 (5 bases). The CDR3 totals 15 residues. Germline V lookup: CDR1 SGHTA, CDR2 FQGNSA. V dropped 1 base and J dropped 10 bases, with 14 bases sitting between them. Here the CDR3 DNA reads TGTGCCAGCAGCTTAGGCGGAACAGGTGTCTCACCCCTCCACTTT. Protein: CASSLGGTGVSPLHF.

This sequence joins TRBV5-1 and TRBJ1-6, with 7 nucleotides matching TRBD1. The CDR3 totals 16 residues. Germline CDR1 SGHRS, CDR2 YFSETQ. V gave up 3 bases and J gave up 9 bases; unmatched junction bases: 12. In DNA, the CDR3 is TGCGCCAGCAGCTCGACCGGGACAGCGCCGGTTTCACCCCTCCACTTT. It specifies CASSSTGTAPVSPLHF. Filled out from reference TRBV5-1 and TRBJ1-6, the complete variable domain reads KAGVTQTPRYLIKTRGQQVTLSCSPISGHRSVSWYQQTPGQGLQFLFEYFSETQRNKGNFPGRFSGRQFSNSRSEMNVSTLELGDSALYLCASSSTGTAPVSPLHFGNGTRLTVT.

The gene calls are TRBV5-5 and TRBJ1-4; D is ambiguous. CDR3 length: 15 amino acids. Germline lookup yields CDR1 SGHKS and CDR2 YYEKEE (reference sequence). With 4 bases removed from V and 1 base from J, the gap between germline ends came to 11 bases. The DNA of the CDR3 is TGTGCCAGCAGCGAATTCCCCGGAACTAATGAAAAACTGTTTTTT. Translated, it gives CASSEFPGTNEKLFF.

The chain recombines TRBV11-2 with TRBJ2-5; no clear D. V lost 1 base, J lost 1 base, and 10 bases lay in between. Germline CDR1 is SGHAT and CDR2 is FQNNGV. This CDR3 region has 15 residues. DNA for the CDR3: TGTGCCAGCAGCTTAGTGTTGGGCAGCCAAGAGACCCAGTACTTC. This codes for CASSLVLGSQETQYF.